One and the same sample provided the 32 T cell receptor beta chains below, sequenced in a study of T-cell memory formation after mild COVID-19. TCRdb re-called the 5' RACE reads with MiXCR, one entry per CDR3 protein. The table includes roughly 370,000 distinct CDR3 sequences, roughly 15% detected once. The sequenced sample consisted of PBMCs or a T cell subset sorted from them (not recorded which). These receptors originate from a man younger than 35 who had mild COVID-19 (a few samples of this study predate the infection). Cell type and time point are not known.

CDR3 protein: CASSQVTGDSQPQHF. The CDR3 region has the DNA TGCGCCAGCAGCCAAGTGACAGGGGATAGTCAGCCCCAGCATTTT. This sequence joins TRBV4-1 and TRBJ1-5, with TRBD1 identical over 8 bases. Germline V lookup: CDR1 MGHRA, CDR2 YSYEKL. The CDR3 length is 15 residues. V was pared by 1 base and J by 6 bases, with 5 bases of the junction left unmatched.

CDR3 nucleotides: TGTGCCAGCAGCTTAGTGGGTCGGACGAACACCGGGGAGCTGTTTTTT. It codes for CASSLVGRTNTGELFF. The chain links TRBV7-6 to TRBJ2-2; D uncertain. V lost 1 base and J lost 0, with 9 bases in between. Germline values: CDR1 SGHVS, CDR2 FNYEAQ. CDR3 length: 16 residues.

The V and J genes are TRBV6-1 and TRBJ2-7; D gene unclear. V gave up 1 base and J gave up 4 bases, with 11 bases separating them. Germline V CDR1 and CDR2: MNHNS, SASEGT. This CDR3 is built from 14 residues. CDR3 sequence: CASSEEQTDYEQYF. CDR3 DNA sequence: TGTGCCAGCAGTGAAGAACAGACCGATTACGAGCAGTACTTC.

This sequence joins TRBV6-6 and TRBJ1-4; perhaps TRBD1 as D (5 bases). V lost 6 bases and J 8 bases, leaving 16 bases between the germline ends. The CDR3 consists of 14 residues. Germline V gene lookup returns CDR1 MNHNY and CDR2 SVGAGI (reference sequence). This chain's CDR3 is CASRHSQEGEKLFF. CDR3 DNA sequence: TGTGCCAGCAGGCATTCACAGGAGGGGGAAAAACTGTTTTTT.

The rearrangement uses TRBV7-2 and TRBJ2-7; the match to TRBD2 covers 8 bases. The V gene's germline CDR1 is SGHTA and CDR2 FQGNSA. The CDR3 has 14 residues. The J segment lost 5 bases and the V segment lost 6 bases, leaving 9 bases of the junction unmatched. CDR3 DNA: TGTGCCAGCAGTCGCCGGACTAGCCGGGACGAGCAGTACTTC. Its protein is CASSRRTSRDEQYF.

This clonotype has only one observation. This rearrangement joins TRBV12-3 or TRBV12-4 to TRBJ1-2, with D perhaps matching TRBD1 (6 bases). Trimming cost V 3 bases and J 7 bases, with 9 bases left between them. The CDR3 sequence is 12 residues long. This chain's CDR3 is CASSLGGLGYTF. Written as DNA, the CDR3 is TGTGCCAGCAGTTTGGGGGGGCTTGGCTACACCTTC.

This clonotype turned up a few times. The CDR3 DNA is TGTGCCACCAGCACAGGACTAGCGGGGGGTACAGATACGCAGTATTTT. Translating it yields CATSTGLAGGTDTQYF. The V call is TRBV15, the J call TRBJ2-3; 14 bases are a match to TRBD2. V was clipped by 4 bases and J by 3 bases; unmatched bases: 3. CDR3 size: 16 residues. CDR1 is LNHNV, CDR2 YYDKDF, per germline (reference sequence).

The sample holds many counts of this clonotype. J is TRBJ2-3 and V is TRBV5-1; the match to TRBD1 covers 10 bases. With V trimmed by 0 bases and J by 4 bases, 5 bases remained unmatched. The CDR3 covers 16 residues. In germline, CDR1 is SGHRS, CDR2 YFSETQ. CDR3 nucleotide sequence: TGCGCCAGCAGCTTGGCCCGACAGGGGGCATCAGATACGCAGTATTTT. Amino acids: CASSLARQGASDTQYF. Combining the CDR3 with reference TRBV5-1 and TRBJ2-3 gives the whole variable domain KAGVTQTPRYLIKTRGQQVTLSCSPISGHRSVSWYQQTPGQGLQFLFEYFSETQRNKGNFPGRFSGRQFSNSRSEMNVSTLELGDSALYLCASSLARQGASDTQYFGPGTRLTVL.

This clonotype has more than one count but fewer than ten. The rearrangement uses TRBV5-1 and TRBJ2-5; 10 bases fit TRBD2. The V segment lost 4 bases and the J segment 5 bases; nucleotides outside the gene matches: 5. The CDR3 sequence is 14 residues long. The germline V gene has CDR1 SGHRS and CDR2 YFSETQ. CDR3 sequence: CASSELAGLETQYF. The CDR3 DNA reads TGCGCCAGCAGCGAACTAGCGGGGCTTGAGACCCAGTACTTC.

This chain connects TRBV10-1 to TRBJ2-7; D gene unclear. Looked up from germline, CDR1 is WNHNN and CDR2 is SYGVQD (reference sequence). This CDR3 has 10 amino acids. The CDR3 DNA sequence: TGCGCGAAATGGCGGTACGAGCAGTACGTC. Its protein is CAKWRYEQYV.

This clonotype was recorded a few times. This chain links TRBV12-3 or TRBV12-4 with TRBJ1-5; a weak D match, TRBD1 (5 bases). V was trimmed by 3 bases and J by 5 bases, leaving 11 bases between them. The CDR3 covers 14 residues. CDR3 DNA sequence: TGTGCCAGCAGTTTGGGGCTGACAGATCAGCCCCAGCATTTT. This gives the protein CASSLGLTDQPQHF.

This clonotype was seen more than once but under ten times. The rearrangement joins TRBV12-3 or TRBV12-4 to TRBJ2-1; 11 bases are shared with TRBD2. The CDR3 runs 15 residues. J gave up 7 bases and V 6 bases, and 8 bases lay outside the gene matches. The CDR3 here is CASRPLAGGGNEQFF. CDR3 in DNA: TGTGCCAGCAGACCTCTAGCGGGGGGTGGTAATGAGCAGTTCTTC.

This chain joins TRBV9 and TRBJ2-3; tentatively, D is TRBD2 (5 bases). Trimming took off 4 bases at V and 4 bases at J, with 10 bases between the two ends. The CDR3 runs to 13 residues. Germline assignment: CDR1 SGDLS and CDR2 YYNGEE. CDR3 in DNA: TGTGCCAGCAGCCTACTTAGCGCAGATACGCAGTATTTT. Its protein is CASSLLSADTQYF.

The chain employs TRBV4-2 and TRBJ1-1; D unclear. The CDR3 has 13 residues. Between the trimmed V and J ends, which lost 1 base and 6 bases, there was a span of 9 bases. CDR1 and CDR2 (germline): LGHNA, YNFKEQ. The CDR3 loop reads CASSQVVIAEAFF. CDR3 coding DNA: TGTGCCAGCAGCCAAGTTGTTATCGCTGAAGCTTTCTTT.

The chain recombines TRBV6-1 with TRBJ1-1, with D possibly matching TRBD1 (5 bases). The V gene's germline CDR1 is MNHNS and CDR2 SASEGT. V was clipped by 3 bases and J by 4 bases, with 18 bases between them. CDR3 length: 16 residues. Here the CDR3 reads CASSDRARRGTTEAFF. CDR3 nucleotide sequence: TGTGCCAGCAGTGATCGGGCCCGACGAGGGACCACTGAAGCTTTCTTT.

The rearrangement links TRBV24-1 to TRBJ1-5; a possible D gene is TRBD1 (6 bases). Germline assignment: CDR1 KGHDR and CDR2 SFDVKD. This CDR3 spans 13 amino acids. V was cut by 6 bases and J by 1 base, with 6 bases left in between. DNA of the CDR3: TGTGCCACCAGTCAGGGGAGCAATCAGCCCCAGCATTTT. Encoded protein: CATSQGSNQPQHF.

The rearrangement uses TRBV7-2 and TRBJ1-1; D gene ambiguous. The CDR3 length is 14 residues. The ends were cut back, 5 bases at V and 0 bases at J, with 10 bases in the middle. Germline values: CDR1 SGHTA, CDR2 FQGNSA. CDR3 in DNA: TGTGCCAGCAGCCCCGGTTGGATGAACACTGAAGCTTTCTTT. It encodes CASSPGWMNTEAFF.

This clonotype was observed a handful of times. The CDR3 protein is CSARDSRDSTDTQYF. In DNA, the CDR3 is TGCAGTGCTAGAGATTCTAGAGATAGCACAGATACGCAGTATTTT. This chain uses TRBV20-1 with TRBJ2-3; D is undetermined. The germline gives CDR1 DFQATT, CDR2 SNEGSKA (reference sequence). This CDR3 has 15 residues. Trimming pared 0 bases from V and 0 bases from J, leaving 10 bases between.

V and J are TRBV2 and TRBJ1-1; D ambiguous. Germline V gene sequence: CDR1 SNHLY, CDR2 FYNNEI. V was pared by 9 bases and J by 7 bases, with 18 bases between. This CDR3 is built from 13 residues. The CDR3 DNA sequence: TGTGCCAGTAAAAAGACGGTCGCTATTGAAGCTTTCTTT. It codes for CASKKTVAIEAFF. The complete variable domain, with remaining parts taken from reference TRBV2 and TRBJ1-1, reads EPEVTQTPSHQVTQMGQEVILRCVPISNHLYFYWYRQILGQKVEFLVSFYNNEISEKSEIFDDQFSVERPDGSNFTLKIRSTKLEDSAMYFCASKKTVAIEAFFGQGTRLTVV.

This clonotype has more than one count but fewer than ten. The J gene is TRBJ1-4, the V gene TRBV12-3 or TRBV12-4; 7 bases map to TRBD1. The CDR3 covers 16 residues. V gave up 6 bases and J gave up 2 bases; unmatched junction bases: 9. CDR3 residues: CASSHLQGSTNEKLFF. The CDR3 nucleotides read TGTGCCAGCAGCCACCTACAGGGGTCGACTAATGAAAAACTGTTTTTT.

Many counts were recorded for this clonotype. The chain joins TRBV20-1 to TRBJ2-4, with D possibly matching TRBD1 (5 bases). The CDR3 is made up of 15 amino acids. Germline CDR1 DFQATT, CDR2 SNEGSKA (reference sequence). V was shortened by 0 bases and J by 0 bases, with 9 bases between the two germline ends. CDR3 coding DNA: TGCAGTGCTAGAGACAGGGAAAAAGCCAAAAACATTCAGTACTTC. Its translation: CSARDREKAKNIQYF.

This chain links TRBV7-3 with TRBJ2-3, with 8 bases lining up with TRBD2. V was pared by 4 bases and J by 4 bases, with 13 bases of the junction left unmatched. CDR1 is SGHTA and CDR2 is FQGTGA in the germline V gene. The CDR3 sequence is 17 residues long. Here the CDR3 DNA reads TGTGCCAGCAGCTACGCTCCGGCGGGGGGACACGCAGATACGCAGTATTTT. It translates to CASSYAPAGGHADTQYF. The whole variable domain, filled in from reference TRBV7-3 and TRBJ2-3, reads GAGVSQTPSNKVTEKGKYVELRCDPISGHTALYWYRQSLGQGPEFLIYFQGTGAADDSGLPNDRFFAVRPEGSVSTLKIQRTERGDSAVYLCASSYAPAGGHADTQYFGPGTRLTVL.

This clonotype was counted many times. This CDR3 reads CASRPGTVTTGELFF. The CDR3 DNA is TGTGCCAGCAGGCCCGGGACAGTAACCACCGGGGAGCTGTTTTTT. The chain has TRBV28 and TRBJ2-2; 7 bases are shared with TRBD1. The CDR3 contains 15 residues. Germline CDR1 is MDHEN and CDR2 is SYDVKM. V lost 6 bases to trimming and J lost 4 bases; unmatched junction nucleotides: 8.

There are a few counts of this clonotype. The CDR3 sequence is CASSPGSSSFYEQYF. In nucleotides, the CDR3 is TGTGCCAGCTCACCGGGGAGCAGTAGCTTCTACGAGCAGTACTTC. The chain has TRBV18 and TRBJ2-7; D perhaps matches TRBD2 (5 bases). V was trimmed by 3 bases and J by 3 bases, leaving 15 bases between them. Germline V gene lookup returns CDR1 KGHSH and CDR2 LQKENI. The length of the CDR3 is 15 residues.

This clonotype was detected many times. This chain joins TRBV4-1 and TRBJ1-6; TRBD1 might be the D (5 bases). Germline CDR1 MGHRA, CDR2 YSYEKL. The CDR3 runs to 17 residues. Trimming removed 1 base from V and 7 bases from J, with 17 bases in between. The CDR3 DNA reads as TGCGCCAGCAGCCAAGCTAGATTAGGGGCGGGAAATTCACCCCTCCACTTT. It encodes CASSQARLGAGNSPLHF.

J is TRBJ2-5 and V is TRBV6-1, with a possible D match to TRBD1 (5 bases). This CDR3 has 16 residues. Germline loops: CDR1 MNHNS, CDR2 SASEGT. V dropped 1 base and J dropped 2 bases, with 14 bases sitting between them. CDR3 in DNA: TGTGCCAGCAGTGAAGTGCTGCGGACACTGCAAGAGACCCAGTACTTC. This codes for CASSEVLRTLQETQYF.

This clonotype was recorded a few times. CDR3 bases: TGTGCCAGCAGCTTAGAAAGGGGCGATGAGCAGTTCTTC. Translating it yields CASSLERGDEQFF. The V gene is TRBV7-2, the J gene TRBJ2-1; D may be TRBD1 (5 bases). Trimming cost V 1 base and J 8 bases, with 9 bases left between them. CDR1 is SGHTA, CDR2 FQGNSA, per germline. CDR3 length: 13 residues. Full variable domain (rest looked up from reference TRBV7-2 and TRBJ2-1): GAGVSQSPSNKVTEKGKDVELRCDPISGHTALYWYRQSLGQGLEFLIYFQGNSAPDKSGLPSDRFSAERTGGSVSTLTIQRTQQEDSAVYLCASSLERGDEQFFGPGTRLTVL.

This clonotype was seen only a few times. J is TRBJ2-1 and V is TRBV4-3, with D tentatively TRBD1 (6 bases). Germline V lookup: CDR1 LGHNA, CDR2 YSLEER. There are 14 residues in the CDR3. Trimming took off 1 base at V and 6 bases at J, with 10 bases between the two ends. Written as DNA, the CDR3 is TGCGCCAGCAGCCAAGGGGGGCGCATCAATGAGCAGTTCTTC. Protein product: CASSQGGRINEQFF.

This clonotype has only a few counts. The V call is TRBV7-2, the J call TRBJ2-2; D call uncertain. Germline CDR1 SGHTA, CDR2 FQGNSA. Trimming removed 3 bases at V and 1 base at J, with 6 bases between. This CDR3 has 14 amino acids. CDR3 sequence reads: CASSFFRNTGELFF. The CDR3 bases are TGTGCCAGCAGCTTCTTCAGGAACACCGGGGAGCTGTTTTTT.

This clonotype occurred many times. The V call is TRBV7-9, the J call TRBJ1-2, with D uncertain. This CDR3 region has 12 residues. Trimming pared 5 bases from V and 4 bases from J, leaving 8 bases between. Germline CDR1 SEHNR, CDR2 FQNEAQ (reference sequence). CDR3 sequence reads: CASSPASYGYTF. CDR3 sequence (DNA): TGTGCCAGCAGCCCAGCTTCCTATGGCTACACCTTC. Supplemented by reference TRBV7-9 and TRBJ1-2, the full variable domain reads DTGVSQNPRHKITKRGQNVTFRCDPISEHNRLYWYRQTLGQGPEFLTYFQNEAQLEKSRLLSDRFSAERPKGSFSTLEIQRTEQGDSAMYLCASSPASYGYTFGSGTRLTVV.

This clonotype turned up a few times. This sequence joins TRBV7-2 and TRBJ2-5, with 7 bases lining up with TRBD1. CDR1 SGHTA and CDR2 FQGNSA come from the germline V gene. The CDR3 length is 16 residues. After removal of 1 base from V and 4 bases from J, the junction contained 9 bases not matched to a gene. CDR3 sequence reads: CASSLGARGSSETQYF. The CDR3 coding sequence is TGTGCCAGCAGCTTAGGAGCCAGGGGGTCCTCAGAGACCCAGTACTTC.

This clonotype was seen more than once but under ten times. This chain joins TRBV7-3 and TRBJ2-1; maybe TRBD2 (7 bases). With 1 base removed from V and 7 bases from J, the gap between germline ends came to 17 bases. The germline V gene encodes CDR1 SGHTA and CDR2 FQGTGA. The CDR3 totals 16 residues. The CDR3 sequence is CASSLIGGGGGNEQFF. The CDR3 DNA reads TGTGCCAGCAGCTTAATTGGCGGGGGCGGTGGGAATGAGCAGTTCTTC. The full variable domain, with the rest looked up from reference TRBV7-3 and TRBJ2-1, is GAGVSQTPSNKVTEKGKYVELRCDPISGHTALYWYRQSLGQGPEFLIYFQGTGAADDSGLPNDRFFAVRPEGSVSTLKIQRTERGDSAVYLCASSLIGGGGGNEQFFGPGTRLTVL.